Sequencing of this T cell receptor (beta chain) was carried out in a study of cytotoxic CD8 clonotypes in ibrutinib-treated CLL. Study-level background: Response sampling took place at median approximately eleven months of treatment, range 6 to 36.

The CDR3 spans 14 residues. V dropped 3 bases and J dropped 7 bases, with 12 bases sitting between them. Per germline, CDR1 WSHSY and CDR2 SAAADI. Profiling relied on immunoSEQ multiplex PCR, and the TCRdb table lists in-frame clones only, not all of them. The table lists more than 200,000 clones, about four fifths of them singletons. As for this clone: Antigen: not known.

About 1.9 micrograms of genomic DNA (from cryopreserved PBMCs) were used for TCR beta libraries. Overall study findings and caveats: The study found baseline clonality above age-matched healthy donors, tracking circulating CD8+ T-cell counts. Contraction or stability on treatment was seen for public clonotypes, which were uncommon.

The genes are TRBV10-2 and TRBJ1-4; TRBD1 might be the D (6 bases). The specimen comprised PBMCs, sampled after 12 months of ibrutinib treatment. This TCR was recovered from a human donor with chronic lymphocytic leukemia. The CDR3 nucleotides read TGCGCCAGCAGTGAAACAGGGTTGGGTGAAAAACTGTTTTTT. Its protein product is CASSETGLGEKLFF.